This T cell receptor beta chain was found in a study of cytomegalovirus exposure and HLA in healthy donors (dated by TCRdb to about 2017). General notes on the study: An earlier analysis of approximately 550 of the donors reported 276 Gb of sequence data and around 110 million unique TCR beta sequences from some 180 million T cells. Roughly 300 gigabases of sequencing data and around 90 million unique TCR sequences made up an early release that covered under 750 HLA-typed donors. Among the roughly 400 genotyped donors, about 85% belonged to the genetic ancestry cluster associated with self-reported Caucasian donors. The aim of the study was to test whether cataloging public T cell receptors could identify signatures of past pathogen exposure. The study used immunosequencing to profile the T cell repertoires of under 700 subjects and linked those repertoires to cytomegalovirus serostatus. Besides the first cohort of about 730 subjects, a separate validation cohort made up of roughly 130 different subjects was used. To predict cytomegalovirus infection status, the study combined high-throughput TCR immunosequencing, statistical association of individual TCRs with disease status, and machine learning. A later analysis re-analyzed previously published TCR beta repertoires from hundreds of donors and added high-resolution HLA genotyping to study TCR occurrence patterns. The later analysis used no new phenotypic data to find candidate immune exposures, relying instead on TCR beta sequences and their occurrence across donors. In an earlier analysis of 587 of the donors, high-throughput TCR beta sequencing was used to judge whether each TCR beta V gene segment behaved as functional or pseudogenic. Donor age, sex, ethnicity and CMV serostatus were collected together with the repertoire data. A later genetic analysis took genome-wide SNP genotypes for about 65% of the 666 donors and used that subset as a discovery cohort. Every repertoire in the discovery cohort had been generated on one and the same sequencing platform. HLA typing covered class I and class II loci at four-digit resolution. Typing coverage differed by locus: A, B, C, DRB1 and DQB1 were typed in roughly 620-630 donors, DQA1 in 522, DPA1 in some 570, and DPB1 in 450 to 480. About 5 DR-DQ haplotypes were handled as single units for association and clustering, since linkage in the cohort was strong. Among around 400 genotyped donors of the cohort, an average of approximately 250,000 unique TCR beta nucleotide sequences were sequenced per donor, roughly a sixth of them non-productive. Study-wide conclusions, independent of this receptor: Strong co-occurrence of HLA alleles, especially DR and DQ, made assigning TCR associations to individual alleles difficult. Correlated functional status among segregating V segments might reflect linkage disequilibrium, but an unknown experimental factor could not be ruled out. Most CMV-associated TCR beta chains appeared to be HLA-restricted in a later analysis, and the HLA associations seemed to be driven largely by CMV exposure. Specific HLA alleles were associated with 15,000 to 20,000 TCR beta sequences at a false discovery rate of 0.05 in a later analysis. Because some donors lacked HLA typing at each locus, the association tests relied only on the typed subset. The earlier analysis of 587 of the donors excluded seventeen rarely observed V segments, including chromosome 9 orphons, because counts were too low. Only TCR beta chains were sequenced in this cohort, and the absence of alpha or paired-chain data limited detectable features. V-gene and J-gene trimming of TCR beta chains was associated with a missense DCLRE1C variant in a later genetic analysis, and the association was replicated in an independent cohort. Cytomegalovirus status was reported to be diagnosed by the classifier with high specificity and sensitivity in both the original and validation cohorts. A total of 150 or so TCR beta chains were listed by the study as associated with cytomegalovirus. A few of the identified cytomegalovirus-associated TCR beta chains were confirmed in vitro to be specific for cytomegalovirus antigens. Sequencing depth was assumed to be roughly uniform across donors in the presence/absence analyses, though that assumption may not hold. CMV serostatus was the only immune exposure information available for the cohort. The authors suggested that the approach could potentially be generalized to other disease states and immunological phenotypes. A further reported finding was that TCR beta sequences accurately predicted the HLA-A and HLA-B alleles for most subjects in the first cohort. In a later analysis, TCR association rates were found to vary across HLA loci, with the most associated TCRs seen for DRB1 alleles and the fewest for HLA-C alleles. Most TCR sequences were seen in very few donors, while some public TCRs were found in many individuals. A cluster of highly shared sequence variants was judged likely to represent a technical artifact of the sequencing pipeline. An earlier analysis of roughly 570 of the donors showed that most TCR beta V segments appeared in productive rearrangements either about 87% or about 30% of the time, which broadly matched IMGT annotations. Compared with the approximately 720-donor mean, donors in an Asian-associated ancestry cluster had fewer N-insertions in productive TCRs, according to a later genetic analysis. In a later analysis, HLA-associated TCR beta chains were found to be more clonally expanded and to have lower generation probabilities than equally common non-associated chains. Several of the top co-occurrence clusters appeared to be linked to parvovirus B19, influenza, CMV and Epstein-Barr virus, according to a later analysis. Because the 87-base-pair reads could not distinguish some IMGT-functional V segments, including TRBV6-2 and TRBV6-3, those segments were excluded.

The cysteine opens and the phenylalanine closes a CDR3 of 17 amino acids. CDR3 DNA only is kept here, 51 bases in frame from base 1. The germline V gene (reference sequence) provides CDR1 LNHDA and CDR2 SQIVND. The junction carries 30 bases between V and J, which are trimmed by 9 bases and 7 bases respectively. Library prep was done by the immunoSEQ multiplex PCR assay. The multiplex PCR relied on a mix of 60 forward primers for TCR Vbeta segments and 13 reverse primers for TCR Jbeta segments. Amplification of the CDR3 region of rearranged TCR beta genes was performed with a multiplex PCR assay on genomic DNA. The Illumina HiSeq System was used to sequence the amplified TCR beta libraries as 87-base-pair reads. Concerning the study's data processing: Across the 500 to 700 repertoires, a later analysis counted roughly 77 million unique TCR beta chains, roughly 11 million of which were shared by at least two donors. A nearest-neighbor algorithm error-corrected the raw reads and collapsed the reads into unique sequences, merging closely related sequences to remove PCR and sequencing errors. V, D and J gene segments were assigned by aligning CDR3 sequences to IMGT reference sequences. For a sequence to be retained, a match of at least six nucleotides to both a V gene segment and a J gene segment was required. A rearrangement counted as productive if the CDR3 had no stop codons and remained in frame with V and J, and every other rearrangement counted as non-productive. Following IMGT convention, CDR3 was defined as the stretch from the second conserved V-encoded cysteine to the conserved J-encoded phenylalanine. The earlier analysis of some 580 of the donors excluded any sequence lacking an unambiguous match to a single V gene segment. In an earlier analysis of a few hundred of the donors, V segments were called functional above 56.7% productive rearrangements and were called segregating when the between-donor standard deviation exceeded 5%. A statistical classification framework was built to diagnose cytomegalovirus status from the catalog of TCR beta chain sequences. V and J gene assignment, in a later analysis, came from comparing TCR nucleotide sequences with IMGT/GENE-DB human TR gene sequences. The TCRdist pipeline was used in a later analysis to assign CDR3 sequences and most-parsimonious VDJ recombination scenarios. In a later analysis, each TCR beta chain was defined by its CDR3 amino acid sequence together with its V-gene family, and reads lacking a unique V-gene family were excluded. A later analysis removed several hundred highly shared, low-generation-probability nucleotide sequences to deal with suspected cross-contamination and a sequencing artifact. In a later analysis, a clonal expansion index for each public chain was calculated from normalized within-repertoire ranks of inferred template counts. In a later analysis, generation probabilities were computed with a VDJ recombination model fitted to out-of-frame rearrangements, and the resulting probabilities were checked against IGoR. A later analysis scored TCR-TCR, TCR-HLA and TCR-CMV co-occurrence with hypergeometric tests, applying a repertoire-size bias correction to TCR pairs. In a later analysis, false discovery rates were estimated by permuting HLA or CMV assignments 20 times. In a later analysis, co-occurring TCRs were grouped using DBSCAN, and TCRdist sequence similarity was added for clustering within HLA-allele-positive subsets. For co-occurrence clustering, repertoires with fewer than 30,000 or more than 120,000 public chains were excluded, along with five repertoires with anomalous nucleotide sharing. The table was pulled from immuneACCESS by TCRdb, which kept in-frame rearrangements only. Such tables lose some clones; where checked, under half of the loss comes from unresolved V genes, and the rest has no known cause. V and J calls and clone size are copied from that table; D and trimming were computed from the DNA. In all, the sample holds 160,000 or so clones, and 70% of those were seen once. 4.7% of the sample rests with the top ten.

The cohort consisted of some 730 healthy bone marrow donors. All cohort members were sampled while nominally healthy, although unrecorded immune exposures were likely present. The donor was CMV seropositive and was included in the group of 270 or so seropositive cohort members. Each donor provided a peripheral blood sample, and peripheral blood mononuclear cells were used for TCR beta sequencing. The Qiagen DNeasy Blood Extraction Kit was used to extract genomic DNA from the blood cell samples. Worth noting for this clone: This clone's antigen is unknown. Qualities for individual bases were not recorded, and no much larger clone is one base off.

This clonotype was sampled from a man aged 18 to 35 in good health and CMV-seropositive. The sequenced sample was PBMCs. The rearrangement joined TRBV19 to TRBJ1-2; a weak D assignment points to TRBD1 (5 bases agree). The CDR3 region has the sequence CASSRIASRESASGYTF. The sequence in DNA is TGTGCCAGCAGTCGGATAGCTTCCAGGGAATCCGCTTCTGGCTACACCTTC.